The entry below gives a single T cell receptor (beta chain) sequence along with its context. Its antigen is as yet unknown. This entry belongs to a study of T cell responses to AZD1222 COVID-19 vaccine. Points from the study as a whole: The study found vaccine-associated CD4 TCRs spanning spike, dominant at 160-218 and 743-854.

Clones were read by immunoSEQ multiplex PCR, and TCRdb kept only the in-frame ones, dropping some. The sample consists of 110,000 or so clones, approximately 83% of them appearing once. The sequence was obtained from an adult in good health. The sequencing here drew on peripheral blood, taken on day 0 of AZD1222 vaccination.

The CDR3 reads CASSPQRSIYTDTQYF. DNA for the CDR3: TGTGCCAGCAGCCCGCAACGGTCCATTTACACAGATACGCAGTATTTT. The chain recombines TRBV14 with TRBJ2-3; D gene unclear. The V end was cut by 4 bases, the J end by 2 bases, with 16 bases between. The germline V gene encodes CDR1 SGHDN and CDR2 FVKESK. This CDR3 has 16 amino acids.